This T cell receptor (beta chain) originates from a study of cytomegalovirus exposure and HLA in healthy donors. Study details: The same platform was used for the roughly 120 validation repertoires and the 650 to 800 first-cohort repertoires, a later analysis reported.

Details on this clone: The antigen remains undetermined.

V was pared by 4 bases and J by 5 bases, with 4 bases of the junction left unmatched. The CDR3 loop spans 15 amino acids. Per the germline V gene, CDR1 is SGHVS and CDR2 is FNYEAQ. Findings of the study overall: TCR clusters originating in the first cohort tended to co-occur in the approximately 120 validation repertoires, according to a later analysis. Investigators reported approximately 150 TCR beta chains as tied to cytomegalovirus.

The study drew the donors from its approximately 130-subject validation cohort, separate from the approximately 700-subject first cohort. TCRdb's table, derived via immunoSEQ multiplex PCR, lists solely in-frame clones and lacks some. The data contain roughly 120,000 clones, around 86% of them singletons. This clonotype was obtained from a man in his late teens or twenties in good health and CMV-seronegative. This chain joins TRBV7-6 and TRBJ2-1; the match to TRBD2 covers 11 bases. Sequencing was carried out using PBMCs. CDR3 bases: TGTGCCAGCAGCTCGGGACTAGCGGAGAACAATGAGCAGTTCTTC. It specifies CASSSGLAENNEQFF. Variable domain in full (rest from reference TRBV7-6 and TRBJ2-1): GAGVSQSPRYKVTKRGQDVALRCDPISGHVSLYWYRQALGQGPEFLTYFNYEAQQDKSGLPNDRFSAERPEGSISTLTIQRTEQRDSAMYRCASSSGLAENNEQFFGPGTRLTVL.